This entry lists 6 T cell receptor beta chains sequenced from one sample in a study of T cell responses to AZD1222 COVID-19 vaccine (dated by TCRdb to the early 2020s). The library was generated by the immunoSEQ multiplex PCR assay. Here the immuneACCESS table is served through TCRdb, limited to in-frame sequences with V and J called. Missing clones are a known gap in these copies; in checked studies unresolved V genes cover under half, and the rest lacks a known reason. Recorded for this sample are 100,000 or so clones; around 89% of them occurred a single time. The biggest ten clones account for about 1.8% of the sample. Per the publication, the time point label means: baseline before first vaccination. This material consisted of peripheral blood, taken on day 0 of AZD1222 vaccination. The source of these receptors is an adult in good health.

CDR3 DNA: TGTGCCAGCAGCCTCCAAGCCCACGAGCAGTACTTC. Its translation is CASSLQAHEQYF. V gene TRBV4-2 combines with J gene TRBJ2-7; D gene ambiguous. V dropped 4 bases and J dropped 5 bases, with 9 bases sitting between them. Germline V gene lookup returns CDR1 LGHNA and CDR2 YNFKEQ. The CDR3 is made up of 12 amino acids.

The V and J genes are TRBV5-1 and TRBJ1-3; 9 positions agree with TRBD1. CDR1 and CDR2 (germline): SGHRS, YFSETQ. J was trimmed by 4 bases and V by 3 bases; bases with no gene match: 5. This CDR3 has 15 amino acids. CDR3 sequence (DNA): TGCGCCAGCAGCTGTTGGGACAGGGAAGGAAACACCATATATTTT. It is translated as CASSCWDREGNTIYF.

The chain uses TRBV19 and TRBJ1-1; the D gene is possibly TRBD1 (5 bases). CDR3 length equals 12 residues. Germline V gene sequence: CDR1 LNHDA, CDR2 SQIVND (reference sequence). Trimming removed 6 bases at V and 8 bases at J, with 13 bases between. This chain's CDR3 is CASRGEGLEAFF. The CDR3 DNA reads TGTGCCAGTAGAGGGGAGGGGTTGGAAGCTTTCTTT. Together with reference TRBV19 and TRBJ1-1, the CDR3 gives the full variable domain: DGGITQSPKYLFRKEGQNVTLSCEQNLNHDAMYWYRQDPGQGLRLIYYSQIVNDFQKGDIAEGYSVSREKKESFPLTVTSAQKNPTAFYLCASRGEGLEAFFGQGTRLTVV.

This rearrangement joins TRBV7-2 to TRBJ1-4; 7 bases line up with TRBD1. CDR3 length: 15 residues. In germline, CDR1 is SGHTA, CDR2 FQGNSA. Losses at the gene ends were 4 bases for V and 7 bases for J; bases not matched to a gene: 9. CDR3 sequence: CASSSRQGLGEKLFF. In DNA, the CDR3 is TGTGCCAGCAGCTCTCGACAGGGACTGGGTGAAAAACTGTTTTTT.

This clone was counted a few times. The chain links TRBV4-3 to TRBJ2-7, with 9 bases lining up with TRBD1. The CDR3 covers 19 residues. CDR1 is LGHNA and CDR2 is YSLEER in the germline V gene. The trim removed 4 bases at V and 5 bases at J, leaving 21 bases unmatched. Here the CDR3 reads CASSPWNSIRTGEDHEQYF. The CDR3 bases are TGCGCCAGCAGCCCATGGAACTCGATCCGGACAGGGGAAGACCACGAGCAGTACTTC.

The rearrangement links TRBV19 to TRBJ2-7; D remains ambiguous. The germline V gene has CDR1 LNHDA and CDR2 SQIVND (reference sequence). This CDR3 contains 13 residues. The V end lost 6 bases, the J end lost 3 bases, and 12 bases lay between the germline ends. The CDR3 region has the DNA TGTGCCAGTAGCTCGGACGGAGTCTACGAGCAGTACTTC. Protein product: CASSSDGVYEQYF. The whole variable domain, remainder taken from reference TRBV19 and TRBJ2-7, is DGGITQSPKYLFRKEGQNVTLSCEQNLNHDAMYWYRQDPGQGLRLIYYSQIVNDFQKGDIAEGYSVSREKKESFPLTVTSAQKNPTAFYLCASSSDGVYEQYFGPGTRLTVT.